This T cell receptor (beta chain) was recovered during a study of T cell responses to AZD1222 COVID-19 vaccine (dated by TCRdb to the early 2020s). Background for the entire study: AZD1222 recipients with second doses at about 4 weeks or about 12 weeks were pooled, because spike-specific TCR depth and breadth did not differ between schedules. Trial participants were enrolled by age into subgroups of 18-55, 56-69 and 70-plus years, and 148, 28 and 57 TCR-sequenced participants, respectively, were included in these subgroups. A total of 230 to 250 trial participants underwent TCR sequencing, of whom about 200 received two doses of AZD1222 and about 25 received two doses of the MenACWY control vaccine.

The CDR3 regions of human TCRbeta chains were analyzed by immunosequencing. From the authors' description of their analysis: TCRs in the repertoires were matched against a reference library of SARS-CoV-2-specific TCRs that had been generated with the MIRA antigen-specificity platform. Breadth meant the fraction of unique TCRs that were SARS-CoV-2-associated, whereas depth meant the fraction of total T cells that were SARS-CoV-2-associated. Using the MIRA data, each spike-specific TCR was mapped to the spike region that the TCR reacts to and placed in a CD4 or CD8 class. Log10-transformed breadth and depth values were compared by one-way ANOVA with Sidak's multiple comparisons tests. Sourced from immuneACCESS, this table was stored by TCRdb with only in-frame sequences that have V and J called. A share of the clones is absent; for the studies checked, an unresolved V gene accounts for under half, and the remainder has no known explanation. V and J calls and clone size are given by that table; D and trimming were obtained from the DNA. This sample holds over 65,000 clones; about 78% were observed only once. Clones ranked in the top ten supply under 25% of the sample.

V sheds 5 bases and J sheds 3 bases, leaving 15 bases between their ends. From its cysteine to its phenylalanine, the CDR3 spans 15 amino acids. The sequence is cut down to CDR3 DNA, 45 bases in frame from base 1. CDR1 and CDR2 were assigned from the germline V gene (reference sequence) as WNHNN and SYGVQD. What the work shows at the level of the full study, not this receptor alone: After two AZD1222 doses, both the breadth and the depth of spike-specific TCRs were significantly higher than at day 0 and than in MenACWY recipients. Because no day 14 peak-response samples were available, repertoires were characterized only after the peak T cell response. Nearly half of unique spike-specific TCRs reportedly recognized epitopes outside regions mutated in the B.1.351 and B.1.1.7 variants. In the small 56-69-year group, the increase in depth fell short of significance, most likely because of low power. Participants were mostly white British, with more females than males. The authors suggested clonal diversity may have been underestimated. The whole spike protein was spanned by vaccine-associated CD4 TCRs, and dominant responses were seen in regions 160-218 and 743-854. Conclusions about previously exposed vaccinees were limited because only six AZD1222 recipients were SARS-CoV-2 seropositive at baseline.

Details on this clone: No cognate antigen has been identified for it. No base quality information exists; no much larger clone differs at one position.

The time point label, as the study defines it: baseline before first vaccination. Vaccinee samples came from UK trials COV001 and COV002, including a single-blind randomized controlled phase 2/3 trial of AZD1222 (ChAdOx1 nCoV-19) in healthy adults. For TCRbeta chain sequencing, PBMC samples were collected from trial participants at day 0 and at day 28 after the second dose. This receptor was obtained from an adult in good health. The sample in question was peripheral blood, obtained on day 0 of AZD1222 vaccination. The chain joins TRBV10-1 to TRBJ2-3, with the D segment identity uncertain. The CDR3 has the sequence CASSSGLMGTDTQYF. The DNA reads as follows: TGCGCCAGCAGTTCGGGCCTAATGGGGACAGATACGCAGTATTTT.